This T cell receptor (beta chain) appears in the sequencing data of a study of T cells in Graves' hyperthyroidism and ophthalmopathy. Each diagnosis was grounded in clinical symptoms, serum thyroxine and TRAb, thyroid ultrasound, and orbital computed tomography. In its sample, this clonotype was seen many times. Its antigen remains unidentified. Study-wide results and caveats: In simple terms, a model built on 13 V-J features told ophthalmopathy apart from stable hyperthyroidism.

This CDR3 is 13 amino acids long. V dropped 1 base and J dropped 2 bases, with 7 bases sitting between them. Germline-derived CDR1 and CDR2 are SQVTM and ANQGSEA. TCR beta CDR3 regions were amplified from RNA transcripts. First-round RT-PCR with HTBI primers amplified the TCR CDR3 region. Using its own MiXCR run on the multiplex PCR reads, TCRdb lists one record per CDR3 protein. The repertoire holds some 570,000 distinct CDR3 sequences, with approximately 17% as singletons. Source material: blood. This chain connects TRBV29-1 to TRBJ2-3; unclear D gene. This clonotype was sampled from a woman aged 18 to 35 with Graves' ophthalmopathy. The CDR3 DNA follows: TGCAGCGTTGAAGCCCCATCCACAGATACGCAGTATTTT. Protein sequence: CSVEAPSTDTQYF.